The 2 T cell receptor beta chains presented below share a single source sample, sequenced in a study of T cells in narcolepsy (dated by TCRdb to the late 2010s). Library construction relied on the immunoSEQ multiplex PCR assay. TCRdb carries this immuneACCESS record with in-frame sequences only. Its versions omit some clonotypes, under half of them owing to an unresolved V gene in the studies checked, with the rest unexplained. The sample has 30,000 to 45,000 clones on record, about nine tenths of them singletons. About 0.79% of the sample is taken by the ten largest. The sequencing input was CD45RA- memory CD4+ T cells from PBMCs. In the paper's terms, the cell subset or site label means: memory T cells sorted ex vivo from peripheral blood. Receptor source: a human donor with narcolepsy.

J is TRBJ1-1 and V is TRBV2, with 8 nucleotides matching TRBD1. The V gene end was trimmed by 5 bases and the J gene end by 8 bases; junction bases not matched to a gene: 4. This CDR3 region has 12 residues. Germline CDR1 SNHLY, CDR2 FYNNEI. Written as DNA, the CDR3 is TGTGCCAGCAGTCCCAGACAGGGGGAAGCTTTCTTT. It yields the protein CASSPRQGEAFF. Supplemented by reference TRBV2 and TRBJ1-1, the full variable domain reads EPEVTQTPSHQVTQMGQEVILRCVPISNHLYFYWYRQILGQKVEFLVSFYNNEISEKSEIFDDQFSVERPDGSNFTLKIRSTKLEDSAMYFCASSPRQGEAFFGQGTRLTVV.

The chain is built from TRBV10-3 and TRBJ2-1; no clear D gene. CDR3 size: 11 residues. V lost 1 base and J lost 5, with 0 bases in between. CDR1 is ENHRY and CDR2 is SYGVKD in the germline V gene. The CDR3 DNA follows: TGTGCCATCAGTGAGTACAATGAGCAGTTCTTC. Its translation: CAISEYNEQFF.